The sequence of this T cell receptor (beta chain) was determined in a study of blood T cell repertoires in COVID-19. Study in general: Donors in the United States, Italy and Spain gave samples during acute or convalescent COVID-19. PBMCs, B-cell-depleted T cells, or T cells were the source of the cDNA or gDNA that made up the material.

Original analysis: Reference gene primer amplification in the assay estimated nucleated cell counts. The data were produced by immunoSEQ multiplex PCR, yet TCRdb's version contains in-frame clones alone and is incomplete. V and J calls and clone size are given by that table; D and trimming were obtained from the DNA. The sample carries some 220,000 clones, about 80% recorded once. The sequence came from a woman aged 55 to 70 with acute or convalescent COVID-19. Sequencing was done on a sample of peripheral blood.

The CDR3 here is CASSFVGGEQFF. In nucleotides, the CDR3 is TGTGCCAGCAGCTTTGTCGGGGGTGAGCAGTTCTTC. This sequence joins TRBV7-2 and TRBJ2-1; a possible D gene is TRBD2 (6 bases). The CDR3 has 12 amino acids. Trimming cost V 3 bases and J 9 bases, with 9 bases left between them. Germline loops: CDR1 SGHTA, CDR2 FQGNSA.